This T cell receptor (beta chain) was retrieved from a study of blood T cell repertoires in COVID-19. This clone was recorded once. The V and J ends lost 4 bases and 5 bases respectively, with 12 bases between them. CDR1 is SGDLS, CDR2 YYNGEE, per germline. This CDR3 contains 14 residues. Assay: immunoSEQ multiplex PCR; the TCRdb copy retains only in-frame clones and omits some. The sample holds around 100,000 clones, around two thirds seen once. Sequenced: peripheral blood. The clonotype originates from a man between 65 and 80 years old with COVID-19, enrolled during active disease. The chain employs TRBV9 and TRBJ1-4, with D perhaps TRBD1 (6 bases). DNA for the CDR3: TGTGCCAGCAGCCGGGACACCGACAATGAAAAACTGTTTTTT. This sequence encodes CASSRDTDNEKLFF.